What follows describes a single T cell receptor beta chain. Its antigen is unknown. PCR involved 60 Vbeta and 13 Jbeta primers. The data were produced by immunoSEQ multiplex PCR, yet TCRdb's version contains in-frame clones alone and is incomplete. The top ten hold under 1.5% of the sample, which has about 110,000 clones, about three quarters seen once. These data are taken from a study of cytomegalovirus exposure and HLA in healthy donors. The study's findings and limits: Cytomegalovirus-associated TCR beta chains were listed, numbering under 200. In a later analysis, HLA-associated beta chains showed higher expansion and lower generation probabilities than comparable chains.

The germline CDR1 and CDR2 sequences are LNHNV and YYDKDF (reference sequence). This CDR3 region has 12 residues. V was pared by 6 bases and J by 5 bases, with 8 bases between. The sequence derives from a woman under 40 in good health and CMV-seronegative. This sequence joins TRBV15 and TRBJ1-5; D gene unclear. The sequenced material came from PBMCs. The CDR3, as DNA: TGTGCCACCAGTCTCCAGGATCAGCCCCAGCATTTT. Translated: CATSLQDQPQHF.